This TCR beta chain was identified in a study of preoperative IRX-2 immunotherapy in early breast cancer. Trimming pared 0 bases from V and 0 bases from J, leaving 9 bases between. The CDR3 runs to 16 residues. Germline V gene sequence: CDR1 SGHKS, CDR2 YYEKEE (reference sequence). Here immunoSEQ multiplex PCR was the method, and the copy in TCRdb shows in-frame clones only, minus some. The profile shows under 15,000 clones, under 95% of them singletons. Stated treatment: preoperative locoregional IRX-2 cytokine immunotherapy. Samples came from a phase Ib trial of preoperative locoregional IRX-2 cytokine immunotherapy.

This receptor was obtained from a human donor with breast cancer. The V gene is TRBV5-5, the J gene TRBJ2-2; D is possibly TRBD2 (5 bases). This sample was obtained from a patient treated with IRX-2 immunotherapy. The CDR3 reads CASSLDRGSNTGELFF. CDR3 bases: TGTGCCAGCAGCTTGGATCGGGGATCGAACACCGGGGAGCTGTTTTTT.